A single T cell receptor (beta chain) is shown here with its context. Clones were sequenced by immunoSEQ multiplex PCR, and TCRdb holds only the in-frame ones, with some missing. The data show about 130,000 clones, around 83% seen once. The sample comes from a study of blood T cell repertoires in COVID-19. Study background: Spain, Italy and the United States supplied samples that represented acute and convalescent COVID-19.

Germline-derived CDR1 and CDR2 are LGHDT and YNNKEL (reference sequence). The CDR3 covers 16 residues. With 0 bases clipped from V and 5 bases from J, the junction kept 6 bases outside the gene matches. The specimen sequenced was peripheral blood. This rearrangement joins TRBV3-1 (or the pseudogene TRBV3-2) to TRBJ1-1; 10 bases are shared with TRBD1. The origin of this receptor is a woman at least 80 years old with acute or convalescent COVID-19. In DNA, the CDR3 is TGTGCCAGCAGCCAAGATCCCTCGGACAGGGGGACTGAAGCTTTCTTT. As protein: CASSQDPSDRGTEAFF.